This T cell receptor beta chain was obtained from a study of T cells after yellow fever vaccination. Trimming took 1 base from V and 5 from J; bases not matched to a gene: 4. The germline CDR1 and CDR2 sequences are MGHRA and YSYEKL. This CDR3 has 15 residues. TCRdb fed the 5' RACE reads into MiXCR, producing one record per CDR3 protein. Of about 94,000 distinct CDR3 sequences in the sample, approximately 9% were seen once. The specimen was CD8+ T cells not binding an NS4B(214-222) dextramer, sorted from PBMCs, collected roughly 14 days after the first yellow fever vaccination. The origin of this receptor is a young man who received the YFV17D yellow fever vaccine. V is TRBV4-1 and J is TRBJ1-5, with 8 bases identical to TRBD1. The CDR3: CASSQVTGAHQPQHF. CDR3 in DNA: TGCGCCAGCAGCCAAGTGACAGGGGCCCATCAGCCCCAGCATTTT.